This T cell receptor (beta chain) is drawn from a study of patients and donors after allogeneic stem cell transplantation. This clonotype was observed a few times. A junction boundary mismatches the germline segment, possibly from a read error. TCRdb passed the RT-PCR reads through MiXCR, listing each CDR3 protein once. This table holds 150,000 to 200,000 distinct CDR3 sequences, about 29% found once. The length of the CDR3 is 15 residues. CDR1 and CDR2 (germline): SSHAT, FNYEAQ (reference sequence). V usage is TRBV7-7 and J usage is TRBJ2-5; a possible D gene is TRBD2 (6 bases). The sequencing input was blood, either unsorted or a sorted T cell fraction (not recorded which). The receptor was derived from a human donor who was either an allogeneic HSCT recipient or a stem cell or donor lymphocyte infusion donor (not recorded which). It is not recorded whose cells these are; they may come from a transplant donor. The DNA for the CDR3 is TGTGCTAGCAGCTTAGGAGGGAGCGAGTTAGAGACCCAGTACTTC. Encoded protein: CASSLGGSELETQYF.